Below are 9 T cell receptor beta chains sequenced from a single sample in a study of T cell repertoires in cytomegalovirus infection (dated by TCRdb to between 2017 and 2020). No antigen has been assigned to these receptors. Sequencer: Illumina HiSeq 1500. TCRdb passed the public sequencing reads through fastp at Q25 and MiXCR, retaining productive beta sequences. Duplicate CDR3 protein sequences are folded into a single record with the most common DNA and genes. This sample gives approximately 140,000 distinct CDR3 sequences in total; roughly a quarter of them show up just once. The ten largest account for almost 35% of the sample. The sample comprised PBMCs, sequenced either directly or after in vitro stimulation (not recorded which). Receptors were obtained from a human donor in good health (CMV status not recorded). Some clones in this sample may be carry-over from other donors' samples.

This clonotype was detected many times. This chain connects TRBV24-1 to TRBJ2-3; 8 bases agree with TRBD2. Germline V gives CDR1 KGHDR, CDR2 SFDVKD. CDR3 length equals 18 residues. V lost 3 bases and J lost 2; bases outside the gene matches: 12. CDR3 region: CATSDQAGAQPSTDTQYF. CDR3 nucleotide sequence: TGTGCCACCAGTGATCAAGCGGGAGCGCAACCGTCCACAGATACGCAGTATTTT.

The chain uses TRBV7-9 and TRBJ1-5; D is possibly TRBD1 (6 bases). V lost 5 bases and J lost 0, with 11 bases in between. Per germline, CDR1 SEHNR and CDR2 FQNEAQ (reference sequence). This CDR3 is built from 15 residues. The CDR3 bases are TGTGCCAGCAGCCCAGGGGAGGGTAGCAATCAGCCCCAGCATTTT. It is translated as CASSPGEGSNQPQHF.

This clonotype showed up many times. This chain links TRBV7-2 with TRBJ2-1; D is unresolved. The V and J ends lost 5 bases and 0 bases respectively, with 11 bases between them. The length of the CDR3 is 15 residues. Germline CDR1 SGHTA, CDR2 FQGNSA. CDR3 sequence (DNA): TGTGCCAGCAGCCTTAATCCCTTCTCCTACAATGAGCAGTTCTTC. It codes for CASSLNPFSYNEQFF.

This clonotype was observed a few times. This sequence joins TRBV19 and TRBJ1-2; TRBD1 matches 8 bases. V was clipped by 4 bases and J by 5 bases; unmatched bases: 3. The germline V gene encodes CDR1 LNHDA and CDR2 SQIVND (reference sequence). The CDR3 extends over 13 amino acids. The CDR3 is CASSTRQGYGYTF. The CDR3 bases are TGTGCCAGTAGTACGCGACAGGGGTATGGCTACACCTTC. Full variable domain (remainder filled in from reference TRBV19 and TRBJ1-2): DGGITQSPKYLFRKEGQNVTLSCEQNLNHDAMYWYRQDPGQGLRLIYYSQIVNDFQKGDIAEGYSVSREKKESFPLTVTSAQKNPTAFYLCASSTRQGYGYTFGSGTRLTVV.

V usage is TRBV7-2 and J usage is TRBJ2-3; D gene ambiguous. The CDR3 length is 17 residues. Germline V gene data show CDR1 as SGHTA and CDR2 as FQGNSA. Trimming took 2 bases from V and 2 from J, leaving 17 bases between them. In DNA form, the CDR3 reads TGTGCCAGCAGCTTATCAGGTGGCAGAAGTTTCACAGATACGCAGTATTTT. Translating gives CASSLSGGRSFTDTQYF.

The chain combines TRBV19 with TRBJ2-6, with TRBD1 matching over 7 bases. Germline V gene sequence: CDR1 LNHDA, CDR2 SQIVND (reference sequence). This CDR3 region has 14 residues. The junction had 4 bases not matched to a gene; V was cut back by 9 bases and J by 2 bases. The CDR3 loop is CASLDRAGANVLTF. CDR3 sequence (DNA): TGTGCCAGCCTCGACAGGGCTGGGGCCAACGTCCTGACTTTC.

The CDR3 DNA reads TGTGCCAGCAGCCTCGCCTCCTGGGGGATGACCTACAATGAGCAGTTCTTC. It specifies CASSLASWGMTYNEQFF. The chain combines TRBV7-2 with TRBJ2-1; D is tentatively TRBD1 or TRBD2 (5 bases each). The CDR3 length is 17 residues. V lost 5 bases to trimming and J lost 2 bases, with 19 bases between them. CDR1 and CDR2 from the germline V gene are SGHTA and FQGNSA. Full variable domain (remainder filled in from reference TRBV7-2 and TRBJ2-1): GAGVSQSPSNKVTEKGKDVELRCDPISGHTALYWYRQSLGQGLEFLIYFQGNSAPDKSGLPSDRFSAERTGGSVSTLTIQRTQQEDSAVYLCASSLASWGMTYNEQFFGPGTRLTVL.

This chain joins TRBV6-8 and TRBJ2-7; 9 bases map to TRBD1. The V and J ends lost 5 bases and 2 bases, in that order; junction bases with no gene match: 4. Germline V gene sequence: CDR1 MNHGY, CDR2 SAAAGT. This CDR3 has 14 amino acids. CDR3 sequence: CASSTGQGAYEQYF. CDR3 DNA sequence: TGTGCCAGCAGTACGGGACAGGGTGCCTACGAGCAGTACTTC.

V is TRBV24-1 and J is TRBJ2-3; unclear D gene. From germline, CDR1 is KGHDR and CDR2 SFDVKD. The V and J ends lost 3 bases and 5 bases respectively, with 17 bases between them. The CDR3 contains 16 residues. The CDR3 loop is CATSDNDPRSGDTQYF. The CDR3 DNA reads as TGTGCCACCAGTGATAATGATCCGCGTTCAGGAGATACGCAGTATTTT.